This T cell receptor beta chain comes out of a study of blood T cell repertoires in COVID-19. Overall study: Whether acute or convalescent, the COVID-19 samples came from the United States, Italy and Spain. The cDNA or gDNA used as material had been derived from T cells, B-cell-depleted T cells, or PBMCs.

As processed by the authors: Estimation of nucleated cell counts was performed using reference gene primer amplification. Generated by immunoSEQ multiplex PCR, the TCRdb table keeps only in-frame clones and is missing some. V and J calls and clone size follow that table, whereas D and trimming were derived from the DNA. This table has over 120,000 clones, about 80% appearing once. The CDR3 spans 12 residues. Between the trimmed V and J ends, which lost 7 bases and 4 bases, there was a span of 10 bases. Germline V CDR1 and CDR2: LGHDT, YNNKEL (reference sequence). The chain combines TRBV3-1 (or the pseudogene TRBV3-2) with TRBJ1-2, with D unclear. The clonotype originates from an elderly woman with acute or convalescent COVID-19. The specimen sequenced was peripheral blood. The CDR3 coding sequence is TGTGCCAGCATGCAACCGAGCTATGGCTACACCTTC. Its protein is CASMQPSYGYTF.